This entry features one TCR delta chain sequence. It lacks a known antigen. This is likely an artifact of a read error, given a far larger clone one base away. Different DNA sequences within this sample yield the same CDR3. CDR1 TSWWSYY and CDR2 QGS were looked up in the germline V gene. The CDR3 runs 19 amino acids, cysteine and phenylalanine included. The kept DNA is CDR3 alone, 57 bases in frame from the first base. The junction shows trimming of 0 bases on V and 5 bases on J, and the gene matches do not reach 16 bases of it. This sample was taken from a study of delta chain sequences of gamma delta T cells (dated by TCRdb to about 2017). Libraries came from 5' RACE. For sequencing, an Illumina MiSeq was employed. With CATT, TCRdb called clones again from the public reads; duplicate DNA rows were later joined. Counted in this sample were hundreds of delta-chain clones; 16% of them appeared once. The biggest ten clones account for approximately 65% of the sample.

The chain links TRDV1 with TRDJ1; TRDD3 fits 9 bases in the junction. Sequenced material: either unsorted cells or a sorted T cell fraction (not recorded which). This receptor was taken from a human donor in good health. The CDR3 corresponds to CALGELAPILGERADKLIF. The DNA sequence is TGTGCTCTTGGGGAACTAGCCCCTATACTGGGGGAAAGGGCAGATAAACTCATCTTT.